This T cell receptor (beta chain) was found in a study of shared clonotypes between healthy human individuals (dated by TCRdb to about 2020). Concerning the study at large: A couple of women and a few men aged 18 to 49 years were included in the cohort. For each donor, three plates each were used for CD4 naive and CD4 memory, two plates were used for CD8 naive, and one plate was used for CD8 memory. To estimate repertoire size and how much clonotypes are shared between individuals, the study performed deep sequencing of blood TCR repertoires from about five healthy adults. Libraries were prepared and TCR repertoires were sequenced by different laboratories using diverse techniques, in order to increase sequencing depth and limit assay-specific biases. Between about 0.94 and 8.9 billion PBMCs per donor were obtained by leukapheresis. The research as a whole found: Even with the large sequencing depth, rarefaction of the sorted-subset datasets indicated that sequencing was incomplete. Sampling was limited to blood, and TCR repertoires in tissue likely differ from TCR repertoires in blood. About 5% of naive CD4, roughly 3.5% of naive CD8, 2% to 2.5% of memory CD4, and about 0.4% of memory CD8 clonotypes were shared across four donors. Naive subsets generally had larger estimated clonotype richness than memory subsets did. Higher generation probabilities were observed for clonotypes shared by all four sorted-subset donors than for non-shared clonotypes. Because the study included only a small number of donors, the genetic and exposure-history diversity represented was limited. Pairwise subsampling indicated that sequencing depth was expected to affect the degree of clonotype sharing among donors.

The donors were healthy, HIV-negative adults with no recently reported acute infections or vaccinations. Every donor was a Caucasian adult residing in Nashville, Tennessee, USA. CD4+ T cells were enriched through magnetic negative selection, after which naive cells were positively selected on CD45RA and the remaining negative fraction served as the memory subset. Blood was collected by leukapheresis, and PBMCs were isolated by Ficoll-Histopaque density gradient centrifugation and then cryopreserved in liquid nitrogen vapor phase. Analytical flow cytometry was used to check the purity and quantity of every magnetically sorted T cell population. Each sorted fraction had its genomic DNA isolated and then quantified by UV absorbance on a Nanodrop 2000c. The CDR3 holds 16 amino acids from the cysteine to the phenylalanine. Left in the record is the CDR3 DNA by itself, 48 bases read in frame from the first base. V is shortened by 4 bases, J by 1 base, and the region joining them spans 19 bases. Reading the germline V gene gives CDR1 SQVTM and CDR2 ANQGSEA.

TCR CDR3 regions were amplified from genomic DNA by multiplex PCR using the deep immunoSEQ assay. Extracted genomic DNA from each cell subset was distributed evenly across all wells of several immunoSEQ 96-well plates, and each plate was treated as a replicate. For sorted subsets, roughly 200 ng of genomic DNA, equivalent to roughly 33,000 T cell genomes, went into each replicate PCR. The purified libraries were quantified using a Qubit 3.0 fluorometer, sized with a Bioanalyzer 2100, and then quantified again using the KAPA Library Quantification kit. Every immunoSEQ 96-well plate was sequenced on a separate single-read 150-cycle Illumina NextSeq 550 flow cell. The study's own analysis went as follows. Because only junctional sequences without quality scores were contained in the immunoSEQ output, filtering matching that applied to full-length reads could not be performed. To assign V/J genes and CDR3, sequences were annotated against IMGT germline references using PyIR, a Python wrapper for IgBLAST v1.9. Reads were filtered out if the reads had weak V/J assignments (E-value above 1e-6), no CDR3, stop codons, out-of-frame junctions, or ambiguous translated residues. A V3J clonotype was defined by an identical inferred V gene, J gene, and CDR3 amino acid sequence. To compute the percentage overlap between repertoires, the number of shared unique clonotypes was divided by the size of the smaller repertoire. Richness of each repertoire was evaluated using RTK rarefaction, the Chao1 estimator, and Recon v2.1 estimates of unobserved clonotypes. Generation probabilities for all TCRbeta clonotypes obtained by the gDNA method from a handful of donors were computed using OLGA. What TCRdb holds here is the immuneACCESS table cut down to in-frame rearrangements. Part of the clones is not present; checked against another copy, under half of the missing clones reflect an unresolved V gene, and the others are unexplained. The DNA was the basis for D and trimming; V, J and clone size are from that table. This sample comprises 2,500,000 or so clones, more than 85% of them detected only once. The top ten clonotypes cover roughly 0.39% of the sample.

For this clone: Its recognized antigen is unknown. Base qualities are missing; no much larger clone stands one base away.

The chain is encoded by TRBV29-1 joined to TRBJ1-1; TRBD1 is a weak D gene call, 6 bases matching. The specimen was naive CD4+ T cells from PBMCs. Read against the paper, the sample's cell subset or site label means: CD45RA+ positively selected. This sequence originates from a man younger than 35 in good health. Some clones in this sample may be carry-over from other donors' samples. CDR3 protein: CSVGGRGAGWNTEAFF. The nucleotide sequence is given as TGCAGCGTTGGGGGTCGGGGGGCAGGTTGGAACACTGAAGCTTTCTTT.